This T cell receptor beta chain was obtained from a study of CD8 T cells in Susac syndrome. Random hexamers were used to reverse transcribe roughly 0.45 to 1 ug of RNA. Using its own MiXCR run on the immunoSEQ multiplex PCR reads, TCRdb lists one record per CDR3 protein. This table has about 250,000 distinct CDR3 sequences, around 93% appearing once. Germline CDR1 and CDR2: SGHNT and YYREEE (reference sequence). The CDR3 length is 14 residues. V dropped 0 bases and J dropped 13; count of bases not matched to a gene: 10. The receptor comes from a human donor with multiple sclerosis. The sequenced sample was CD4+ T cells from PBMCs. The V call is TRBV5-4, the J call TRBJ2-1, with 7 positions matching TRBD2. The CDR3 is CASSLEGTNSPQFF. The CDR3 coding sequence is TGTGCCAGCAGCTTGGAAGGGACTAATAGCCCCCAGTTCTTC. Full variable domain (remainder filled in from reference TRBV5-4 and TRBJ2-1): ETGVTQSPTHLIKTRGQQVTLRCSSQSGHNTVSWYQQALGQGPQFIFQYYREEENGRGNFPPRFSGLQFPNYSSELNVNALELDDSALYLCASSLEGTNSPQFFGPGTRLTVL.